Presented here are 3 T cell receptor beta chains from one specimen sequenced in a study of cytomegalovirus exposure and HLA in healthy donors (dated by TCRdb to about 2017). Libraries were made using the immunoSEQ multiplex PCR assay. For the multiplex PCR, a mixture combining 60 forward primers for TCR Vbeta segments and 13 reverse primers for TCR Jbeta segments was used. What TCRdb holds here is the immuneACCESS table cut down to in-frame rearrangements. Part of the clones is not present; checked against another copy, under half of the missing clones reflect an unresolved V gene, and the others are unexplained. The sample has 100,000 or so clones on record, around 75% of them singletons. The top ten constitute 6.9% of the sample. Sequenced sample: PBMCs. Receptors were obtained from a man in his thirties or forties in good health and CMV-seropositive.

The chain links TRBV4-1 to TRBJ1-2; D uncertain. Deletions cut 1 base from V and 4 bases from J, with 22 bases between. The CDR3 extends over 18 amino acids. CDR1 is MGHRA and CDR2 is YSYEKL in the germline V gene. The CDR3 spells CASSQVKASLPGGYGYTF. The CDR3 bases are TGCGCCAGCAGCCAAGTTAAGGCCAGCCTACCCGGCGGCTATGGCTACACCTTC.

The chain joins TRBV27 to TRBJ1-2; TRBD1 might be the D (5 bases). The CDR3 extends over 14 amino acids. The V gene lost 8 bases and the J gene lost 3 bases, with 16 bases spanning the gap. Germline V lookup: CDR1 MNHEY, CDR2 SMNVEV (reference sequence). CDR3 region: CASGNYWGDYGYTF. CDR3 DNA sequence: TGTGCCAGCGGCAATTATTGGGGGGACTATGGCTACACCTTC.

The chain carries TRBV28 and TRBJ1-3, with D perhaps TRBD1 (5 bases). From germline, CDR1 is MDHEN and CDR2 SYDVKM. Trimming cost V 1 base and J 2 bases, with 9 bases left between them. The CDR3 totals 15 residues. The CDR3 loop is CASSLFGGTGNTIYF. Here the CDR3 DNA reads TGTGCCAGCAGTTTATTCGGGGGGACTGGAAACACCATATATTTT.